Listed below are T cell receptor beta chains from one sample, sequenced in a study of OX40 agonist ivuxolimab in advanced cancers. Assay: immunoSEQ multiplex PCR; the TCRdb copy retains only in-frame clones and omits some. The repertoire includes fewer than 130,000 clones, 89% of them detected once, and around 0.26% sits in the top ten. This sample comprised CD4+ or CD8+ T cells sorted from blood, obtained in a trial of the OX40 agonist ivuxolimab. The receptor source for this set is an adult with an advanced solid tumor such as melanoma, head and neck, liver or kidney cancer. The CDR3 runs from the conserved cysteine through the conserved F or W. The order of the fields is clone size, V gene, J gene, D gene, CDR3 DNA, CDR3 protein. D genes are given only for firm matches. Only part of the rows carry a size: once, few, many, or a class if the clone is expanded.

clone_size: .; v_call: TRBV6-1; j_call: TRBJ2-1; d_call: .; cdr3_nt: TGTGCCAGCAGTGACGGGCCGCGAGGCCACAATGAGCAGTTCTTC; cdr3_aa: CASSDGPRGHNEQFF
clone_size: once; v_call: TRBV15; j_call: TRBJ2-1; d_call: .; cdr3_nt: TGTGCCACCAGCAGATTAATGGGGGCCTCGGGTGAGCAGTTCTTC; cdr3_aa: CATSRLMGASGEQFF
clone_size: many; v_call: TRBV2; j_call: TRBJ1-6; d_call: .; cdr3_nt: TGTGCCAGCATCCTTACGGCGGGGAATAATTCACCCCTCCACTTT; cdr3_aa: CASILTAGNNSPLHF
clone_size: .; v_call: TRBV2; j_call: TRBJ1-3; d_call: .; cdr3_nt: TGTGCCAGCACTGGATCTGGAAACACCATATATTTT; cdr3_aa: CASTGSGNTIYF
clone_size: .; v_call: TRBV9; j_call: TRBJ2-1; d_call: .; cdr3_nt: TGTGCCAGCAGCGTAGGACCGGGGGATGAGCAGTTCTTC; cdr3_aa: CASSVGPGDEQFF
clone_size: .; v_call: TRBV5-5; j_call: TRBJ2-7; d_call: TRBD1; cdr3_nt: TGTGCCAGCAGGTGGGGACAGGGTTCCTACGAGCAGTACTTC; cdr3_aa: CASRWGQGSYEQYF
clone_size: .; v_call: TRBV6-5; j_call: TRBJ2-2; d_call: TRBD2; cdr3_nt: TGTGCCACCCGCGCGGGGGGTAAGACCGGGGAGCTGTTTTTT; cdr3_aa: CATRAGGKTGELFF
clone_size: .; v_call: TRBV25-1; j_call: TRBJ2-2; d_call: .; cdr3_nt: TGTGCCAGCAGTGAATCATCAGGGTTTGGCGGGGAGCTGTTTTTT; cdr3_aa: CASSESSGFGGELFF
clone_size: .; v_call: TRBV7-8; j_call: TRBJ1-1; d_call: TRBD1; cdr3_nt: TGTGCCAGCAGACTAGAGGGACGACAGGGAGCTAACACTGAAGCTTTCTTT; cdr3_aa: CASRLEGRQGANTEAFF
clone_size: .; v_call: TRBV2; j_call: TRBJ2-7; d_call: TRBD1; cdr3_nt: TGTGCCAGCAGGAGGGACAGCGCAACGTACGAGCAGTACTTC; cdr3_aa: CASRRDSATYEQYF
clone_size: .; v_call: TRBV18; j_call: TRBJ1-1; d_call: .; cdr3_nt: TGTGCCAGCTCACCCGTCGTTGGGTCAGACAGAACTGAAGCTTTCTTT; cdr3_aa: CASSPVVGSDRTEAFF
clone_size: .; v_call: TRBV4-2; j_call: TRBJ1-3; d_call: .; cdr3_nt: TGTGCCAGCAGCCAAAGTTCCTCCAGCTCTGGAAACACCATATATTTT; cdr3_aa: CASSQSSSSSGNTIYF
clone_size: .; v_call: TRBV7-2; j_call: TRBJ2-7; d_call: TRBD2; cdr3_nt: TGTGCCAGCAGCTTAACTAGCGGTACCTACGAGCAGTACTTC; cdr3_aa: CASSLTSGTYEQYF
clone_size: once; v_call: TRBV6-5; j_call: TRBJ2-1; d_call: .; cdr3_nt: TGTGCCAGCAGTTCGACGCTCTACAATGAGCAGTTCTTC; cdr3_aa: CASSSTLYNEQFF
clone_size: .; v_call: TRBV7-3; j_call: TRBJ2-1; d_call: .; cdr3_nt: TGTGCCAGCGGCATCGGGATGTCGGATGAGCAGTTCTTC; cdr3_aa: CASGIGMSDEQFF
clone_size: .; v_call: TRBV11-2; j_call: TRBJ2-7; d_call: .; cdr3_nt: TGTGCCAGCAGCTTATCGGTCAGCTCCTACGAGCAGTACTTC; cdr3_aa: CASSLSVSSYEQYF
clone_size: .; v_call: TRBV27; j_call: TRBJ1-4; d_call: .; cdr3_nt: TGTGCCAGCAGTTTCCTTCCCCTCCGGGATGAAAAACTGTTTTTT; cdr3_aa: CASSFLPLRDEKLFF
clone_size: .; v_call: TRBV6-5; j_call: TRBJ2-3; d_call: TRBD2; cdr3_nt: TGTGCCAGCTCCCCAGCGGGAGGGCCAGGTACGCAGTATTTT; cdr3_aa: CASSPAGGPGTQYF
clone_size: .; v_call: TRBV18; j_call: TRBJ1-2; d_call: .; cdr3_nt: TGTGCCAGCTCACCAGGGGCATCTAACGGCTACACCTTC; cdr3_aa: CASSPGASNGYTF
clone_size: .; v_call: TRBV2; j_call: TRBJ2-3; d_call: TRBD2; cdr3_nt: TGTGCCAGCACCTTACGCGGGGGGACAGATACGCAGTATTTT; cdr3_aa: CASTLRGGTDTQYF
clone_size: .; v_call: TRBV5-4; j_call: TRBJ1-1; d_call: .; cdr3_nt: TGTGCCAGCAGCTCGGCACCCCTGGGGTTTGAAGCTTTCTTT; cdr3_aa: CASSSAPLGFEAFF
clone_size: .; v_call: TRBV7-9; j_call: TRBJ2-5; d_call: .; cdr3_nt: TGTGCCAGCAGCTTCCGTGGTCGGGAGACCCAGTACTTC; cdr3_aa: CASSFRGRETQYF
clone_size: .; v_call: TRBV19; j_call: TRBJ2-3; d_call: TRBD1; cdr3_nt: TGTGCCAGTAGTATAGGAGGGACAGGGGATACGCAGTATTTT; cdr3_aa: CASSIGGTGDTQYF
clone_size: .; v_call: TRBV9; j_call: TRBJ2-1; d_call: TRBD1; cdr3_nt: TGTGCCAGCAGCGTTGGGACAGCCACCTACAATGAGCAGTTCTTC; cdr3_aa: CASSVGTATYNEQFF
clone_size: .; v_call: TRBV25-1; j_call: TRBJ1-2; d_call: .; cdr3_nt: TGTGCCAGCAGTGAGTCGACAGTGTCCTATGGCTACACCTTC; cdr3_aa: CASSESTVSYGYTF
clone_size: .; v_call: TRBV19; j_call: TRBJ2-7; d_call: .; cdr3_nt: TGTGCCAGTAGTAAAGGACAGTTGAGCTCCTACGAGCAGTACTTC; cdr3_aa: CASSKGQLSSYEQYF
clone_size: .; v_call: TRBV5-1; j_call: TRBJ2-5; d_call: .; cdr3_nt: TGCGCCAGCAGCCGCCCGATGGAGACCCAGTACTTC; cdr3_aa: CASSRPMETQYF
clone_size: once; v_call: TRBV4-2; j_call: TRBJ2-3; d_call: TRBD2; cdr3_nt: TGTGCCAGCAGCCAAGATATCGGTCTAAGCGGGGTGACAGATACGCAGTATTTT; cdr3_aa: CASSQDIGLSGVTDTQYF
clone_size: .; v_call: TRBV28; j_call: TRBJ2-7; d_call: .; cdr3_nt: TGTGCCAGCAGCGGGACAACCTACGAGCAGTACTTC; cdr3_aa: CASSGTTYEQYF
clone_size: .; v_call: TRBV6-5; j_call: TRBJ1-2; d_call: .; cdr3_nt: TGTGCCAGCGGGGGCGGCGGTCTCTATGGCTACACCTTC; cdr3_aa: CASGGGGLYGYTF
clone_size: .; v_call: TRBV9; j_call: TRBJ1-3; d_call: .; cdr3_nt: TGTGCCAGCAGCGATTCACCGCGGGCCTCTGGAAACACCATATATTTT; cdr3_aa: CASSDSPRASGNTIYF
clone_size: .; v_call: TRBV7-2; j_call: TRBJ2-1; d_call: TRBD2; cdr3_nt: TGTGCCAGCACATCAGCGGGAGGATTAAACAATGAGCAGTTCTTC; cdr3_aa: CASTSAGGLNNEQFF
clone_size: .; v_call: TRBV5-4; j_call: TRBJ1-1; d_call: .; cdr3_nt: TGTGCCAGCAGCTTGACGACGGGGGGAGAAGCTTTCTTT; cdr3_aa: CASSLTTGGEAFF
clone_size: .; v_call: TRBV2; j_call: TRBJ2-7; d_call: .; cdr3_nt: TGTGCCAGCAGTGAAGCGCGGAAGGTGACCGAGCAGTACTTC; cdr3_aa: CASSEARKVTEQYF
clone_size: .; v_call: TRBV11-3; j_call: TRBJ2-1; d_call: .; cdr3_nt: TGTGCCAGCAGCTTAGGCTCCAAGCCCAGGTACAATGAGCAGTTCTTC; cdr3_aa: CASSLGSKPRYNEQFF
clone_size: .; v_call: TRBV9; j_call: TRBJ2-7; d_call: .; cdr3_nt: TGTGCCAGCAGCGTAACCTTTCTGGGTTACGAGCAGTACTTC; cdr3_aa: CASSVTFLGYEQYF
clone_size: .; v_call: TRBV28; j_call: TRBJ1-4; d_call: .; cdr3_nt: TGTGCCAGCAGTTTCGGAGAAAATGAAAAACTGTTTTTT; cdr3_aa: CASSFGENEKLFF
clone_size: .; v_call: TRBV28; j_call: TRBJ2-4; d_call: .; cdr3_nt: TGTGCCAGCAGCCCGCATGAGGGGAAACAGCAACTACTAGCCAAAAACATTCAGTACTTC; cdr3_aa: CASSPHEGKQQLLAKNIQYF
clone_size: .; v_call: TRBV7-2; j_call: TRBJ2-7; d_call: TRBD1; cdr3_nt: TGTGCCAGCAGCCTCGGGACAGCGAATACCTACGAGCAGTACTTC; cdr3_aa: CASSLGTANTYEQYF
clone_size: .; v_call: TRBV4-2; j_call: TRBJ1-2; d_call: .; cdr3_nt: TGTGCCAGCAGCTTGGGGGGCTCCTATGGCTACACCTTC; cdr3_aa: CASSLGGSYGYTF
clone_size: .; v_call: TRBV5-6; j_call: TRBJ1-2; d_call: TRBD1; cdr3_nt: TGTGCCAGCAGCTCGGACAGGGTAGGATATGGCTACACCTTC; cdr3_aa: CASSSDRVGYGYTF
clone_size: few; v_call: TRBV7-2; j_call: TRBJ1-3; d_call: .; cdr3_nt: TGTGCCAGCAGCTCCAGGGGATTAAGCTCTGGAAACACCATATATTTT; cdr3_aa: CASSSRGLSSGNTIYF
clone_size: .; v_call: TRBV30; j_call: TRBJ1-6; d_call: .; cdr3_nt: TGTGCCTGGAGTCTACTACCCAGGCATAATTCACCCCTCCACTTT; cdr3_aa: CAWSLLPRHNSPLHF
clone_size: .; v_call: TRBV19; j_call: TRBJ2-3; d_call: TRBD1; cdr3_nt: TGTGCCAGTAGTATGGACAGGAATACGCAGTATTTT; cdr3_aa: CASSMDRNTQYF
clone_size: .; v_call: TRBV15; j_call: TRBJ2-5; d_call: TRBD2; cdr3_nt: TGTGCCACCAGCAGAGGTCTAGCGGGGGGTCAAGAGACCCAGTACTTC; cdr3_aa: CATSRGLAGGQETQYF
clone_size: few; v_call: TRBV20-1; j_call: TRBJ2-1; d_call: .; cdr3_nt: TGCAGTGCAAGTCCTAGGAATGAGCAGTTCTTC; cdr3_aa: CSASPRNEQFF